This TCR beta chain derives from a study of technical replicates of blood from a handful of donors. The V gene's germline CDR1 is SGHRS and CDR2 YFSETQ. Trimming cost V 5 bases and J 0 bases; bases outside gene matches: 9. CDR3 length equals 16 residues. The count of this clone is one. Some clones are missing from TCRdb's copy, which holds only in-frame ones; the method was immunoSEQ multiplex PCR. Counted here are roughly 100,000 clones, around 95% occurring once; the ten biggest clones make up roughly 0.22%. The sample was T cells isolated from PBMCs. The genes are TRBV5-1 and TRBJ2-3; 7 bases align to TRBD2. This receptor was identified in a human donor in good health. Here the CDR3 reads CASSRGELPSTDTQYF. In nucleotides, the CDR3 is TGCGCCAGCAGTCGGGGGGAGTTACCTAGCACAGATACGCAGTATTTT.